Listed below are T cell receptor beta chains from one sample, sequenced in a study of cytomegalovirus exposure and HLA in healthy donors. Profiling relied on immunoSEQ multiplex PCR, and the TCRdb table lists in-frame clones only, not all of them. The sample lists more than 95,000 clones; 60% to 85% were seen once. Specimen: PBMCs. These receptors were taken from a man aged 35 to 55 in good health and CMV-seronegative. CDR3s include the opening cysteine and the closing phenylalanine or tryptophan. The D gene is left open where the match is weak. Not all rows give a size; the values are once, few, many and, for expanded clones, a class.

d_gene,abundance,v_gene,j_gene,CDR3aa,CDR3nt
TRBD1,NA,TRBV27,TRBJ2-2,CASSKTGGFVGELFF,TGTGCCAGCAGTAAGACAGGGGGCTTCGTCGGGGAGCTGTTTTTT
TRBD2,NA,TRBV19,TRBJ2-7,CASSLAGGYEQYF,TGTGCCAGTAGCTTAGCGGGGGGCTACGAGCAGTACTTC
NA,NA,TRBV12-1,TRBJ1-1,CASTTRGTEAFF,TGTGCCAGCACCACCCGGGGCACTGAAGCTTTCTTT
NA,once,TRBV5-1,TRBJ2-5,CATSHAPRNRAGGETQYF,TGCGCCACATCACATGCGCCCCGGAATAGGGCAGGCGGGGAGACCCAGTACTTC
NA,NA,TRBV15,TRBJ2-7,CATSREHAGRVYEQYF,TGTGCCACCAGCAGAGAGCACGCGGGGCGGGTATACGAGCAGTACTTC
NA,NA,TRBV5-6,TRBJ2-7,CASSPGRRGSYEQYF,TGTGCCAGCAGCCCAGGTCGGAGGGGCTCCTACGAGCAGTACTTC
TRBD2,NA,TRBV30,TRBJ2-7,CAWRGSGSAHEQYF,TGTGCCTGGAGGGGGAGCGGGAGTGCCCACGAGCAGTACTTC
TRBD1,NA,TRBV6-5,TRBJ1-1,CASSYPGQLNTEAFF,TGTGCCAGCAGTTATCCGGGACAGCTGAACACTGAAGCTTTCTTT
NA,NA,TRBV2,TRBJ2-5,CASRRTGSRGETQYF,TGTGCCAGCAGACGGACCGGGTCCCGCGGGGAGACCCAGTACTTC
TRBD1,once,TRBV6-1,TRBJ2-5,CASSVNVGQVSKKTQYF,TGTGCCAGCAGTGTGAACGTAGGACAGGTTTCTAAGAAGACCCAGTACTTC
NA,NA,TRBV6-1,TRBJ1-1,CASRDRAMNTEAFF,TGTGCCAGCAGGGACAGAGCAATGAACACTGAAGCTTTCTTT
NA,NA,TRBV4-3,TRBJ1-1,CASSQDRALGEAFF,TGCGCCAGCAGCCAAGACAGGGCGCTGGGTGAAGCTTTCTTT
TRBD2,NA,TRBV19,TRBJ2-3,CASSTPGLAGSTDTQYF,TGTGCCAGTAGTACCCCGGGACTAGCGGGATCCACAGATACGCAGTATTTT
TRBD2,NA,TRBV28,TRBJ2-7,CASSLAGGLTYEQYF,TGTGCCAGCAGTCTAGCGGGGGGTTTAACCTACGAGCAGTACTTC
TRBD1,few,TRBV19,TRBJ1-4,CASSKPGQVNEKLFF,TGTGCCAGTAGTAAACCGGGACAGGTTAATGAAAAACTGTTTTTT
NA,NA,TRBV6-1,TRBJ1-3,CASSEAVGNTIYF,TGTGCCAGCAGTGAAGCCGTCGGAAACACCATATATTTT
TRBD2,NA,TRBV6-5,TRBJ2-1,CASSLLAGGYNEQFF,TGTGCCAGCAGCCTCCTAGCGGGAGGTTACAATGAGCAGTTCTTC
NA,NA,TRBV27,TRBJ2-7,CASRESLGLETYEQYF,TGTGCCAGCAGAGAAAGTCTTGGACTGGAGACCTACGAGCAGTACTTC
NA,many,TRBV5-5,TRBJ2-3,CASSLLQGGTDTQYF,TGTGCCAGCAGCTTGTTACAGGGTGGCACAGATACGCAGTATTTT
NA,NA,TRBV7-6,TRBJ1-2,CASSKDPTRTLNYGYTF,TGTGCCAGCAGCAAAGACCCTACCCGGACACTTAACTATGGCTACACCTTC
NA,NA,TRBV6-1,TRBJ1-1,CALGRAGLMNTEAFF,TGTGCCCTAGGGAGGGCAGGACTCATGAACACTGAAGCTTTCTTT
NA,NA,TRBV18,TRBJ1-3,CASSPPVVRNSGNTIYF,TGTGCCAGCTCACCACCGGTTGTGAGGAACTCTGGAAACACCATATATTTT